Reported below is one T cell receptor (beta chain). It has no known antigen specificity. The sample holds no much larger clone one base away, and base qualities are not on file. The sample belongs to a study of technical replicates of blood from a handful of donors (dated by TCRdb to about 2017). Preparation of the library involved the immunoSEQ multiplex PCR assay. TCRdb stores this immuneACCESS table with in-frame sequences only. Part of the clones is absent; in the studies checked, under half of the shortfall reflects unresolved V genes, and no reason is known for the rest. Present in this sample are about 66,000 clones, roughly nine tenths of which were seen just once. Of the sample, 0.38% is held by the ten largest clones. CDR1 SGHVS and CDR2 FQNEAQ are derived from the germline V gene. The CDR3, from cysteine to phenylalanine, totals 15 residues. The read is trimmed to its CDR3 DNA, 45 bases read in frame from base 1. V is shortened by 5 bases, J by 0 bases, and the region joining them spans 14 bases.

The sequencing input was T cells isolated from PBMCs. The V and J genes are TRBV7-8 and TRBJ2-7; the D gene assignment is ambiguous. The clonotype comes from a human donor in good health. The sequence in DNA is TGTGCCAGCAGCCCACCGGCGCGGAGCTCCTACGAGCAGTACTTC. Its translation is CASSPPARSSYEQYF. Extended through the reference TRBV7-8 and TRBJ2-7 proteins, this CDR3 yields the full variable domain: GAGVSQSPRYKVAKRGQDVALRCDPISGHVSLFWYQQALGQGPEFLTYFQNEAQLDKSGLPSDRFFAERPEGSVSTLKIQRTQQEDSAVYLCASSPPARSSYEQYFGPGTRLTVT.